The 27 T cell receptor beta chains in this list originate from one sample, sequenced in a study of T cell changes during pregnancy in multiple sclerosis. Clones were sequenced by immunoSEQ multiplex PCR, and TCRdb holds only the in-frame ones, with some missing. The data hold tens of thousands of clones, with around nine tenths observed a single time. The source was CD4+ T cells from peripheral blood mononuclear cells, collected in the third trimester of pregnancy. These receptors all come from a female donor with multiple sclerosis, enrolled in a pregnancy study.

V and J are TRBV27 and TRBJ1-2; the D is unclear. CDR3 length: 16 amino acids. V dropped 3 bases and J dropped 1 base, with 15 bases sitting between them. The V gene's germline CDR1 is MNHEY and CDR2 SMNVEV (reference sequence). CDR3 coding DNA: TGTGCCAGCAGTTTCTCCTTGCGACACCTTAACTATGGCTACACCTTC. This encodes CASSFSLRHLNYGYTF.

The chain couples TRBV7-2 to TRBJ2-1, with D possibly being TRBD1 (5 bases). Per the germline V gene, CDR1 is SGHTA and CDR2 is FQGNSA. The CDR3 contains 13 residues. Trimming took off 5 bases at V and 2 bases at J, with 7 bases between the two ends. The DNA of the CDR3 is TGTGCCAGCAGCCGGACAACCTACAATGAGCAGTTCTTC. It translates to CASSRTTYNEQFF.

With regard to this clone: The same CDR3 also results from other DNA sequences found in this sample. CDR3 in amino acids: CASSPDGIYGYTF. CDR3 in DNA: TGTGCCAGCTCACCGGACGGGATCTATGGCTACACCTTC. This sequence joins TRBV18 and TRBJ1-2; no clear D gene. The CDR3 covers 13 residues. The germline gives CDR1 KGHSH, CDR2 LQKENI. V gave up 3 bases and J gave up 4 bases, with 9 bases separating them.

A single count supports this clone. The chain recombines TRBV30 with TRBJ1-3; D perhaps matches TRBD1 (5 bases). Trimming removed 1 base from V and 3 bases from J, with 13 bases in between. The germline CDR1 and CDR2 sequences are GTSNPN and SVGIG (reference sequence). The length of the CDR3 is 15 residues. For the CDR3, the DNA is TGTGCCTGGAGTGCCATCGGGGGGAGTGGAAACACCATATATTTT. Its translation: CAWSAIGGSGNTIYF.

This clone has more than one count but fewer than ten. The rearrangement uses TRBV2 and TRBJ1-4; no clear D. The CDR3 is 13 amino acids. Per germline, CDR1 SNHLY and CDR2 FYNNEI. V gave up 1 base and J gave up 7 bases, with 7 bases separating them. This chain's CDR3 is CASSEDGSEKLFF. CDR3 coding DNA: TGTGCCAGCAGTGAAGACGGGAGTGAAAAACTGTTTTTT. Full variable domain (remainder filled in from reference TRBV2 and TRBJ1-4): EPEVTQTPSHQVTQMGQEVILRCVPISNHLYFYWYRQILGQKVEFLVSFYNNEISEKSEIFDDQFSVERPDGSNFTLKIRSTKLEDSAMYFCASSEDGSEKLFFGSGTQLSVL.

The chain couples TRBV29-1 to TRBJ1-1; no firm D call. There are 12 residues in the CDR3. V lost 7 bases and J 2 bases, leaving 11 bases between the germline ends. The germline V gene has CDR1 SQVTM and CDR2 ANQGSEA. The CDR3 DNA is TGCAGCGGTGCCCGCCTAAACACTGAAGCTTTCTTT. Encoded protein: CSGARLNTEAFF.

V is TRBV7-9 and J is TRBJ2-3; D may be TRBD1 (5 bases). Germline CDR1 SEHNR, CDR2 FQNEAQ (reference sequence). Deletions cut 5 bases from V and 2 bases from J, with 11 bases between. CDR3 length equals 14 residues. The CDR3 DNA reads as TGTGCCAGCAGCCAATCGACAGACACAGATACGCAGTATTTT. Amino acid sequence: CASSQSTDTDTQYF.

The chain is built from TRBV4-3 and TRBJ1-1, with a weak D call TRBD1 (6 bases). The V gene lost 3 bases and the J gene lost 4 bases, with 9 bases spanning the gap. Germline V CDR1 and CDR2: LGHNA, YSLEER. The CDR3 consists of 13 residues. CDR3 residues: CASSQEGGTEAFF. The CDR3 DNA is TGCGCCAGCAGCCAGGAAGGGGGCACTGAAGCTTTCTTT.

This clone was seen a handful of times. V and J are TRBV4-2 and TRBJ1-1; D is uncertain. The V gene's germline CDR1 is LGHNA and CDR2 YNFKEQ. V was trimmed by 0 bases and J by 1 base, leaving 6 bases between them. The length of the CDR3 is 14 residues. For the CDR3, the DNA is TGTGCCAGCAGCCAAGACAGAACGAACACTGAAGCTTTCTTT. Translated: CASSQDRTNTEAFF.

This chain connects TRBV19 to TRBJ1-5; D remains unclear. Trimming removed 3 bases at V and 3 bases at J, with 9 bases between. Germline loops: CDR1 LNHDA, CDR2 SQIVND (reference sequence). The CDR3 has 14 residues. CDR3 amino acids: CASSILPINQPQHF. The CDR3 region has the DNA TGTGCCAGTAGTATTCTACCGATCAATCAGCCCCAGCATTTT.

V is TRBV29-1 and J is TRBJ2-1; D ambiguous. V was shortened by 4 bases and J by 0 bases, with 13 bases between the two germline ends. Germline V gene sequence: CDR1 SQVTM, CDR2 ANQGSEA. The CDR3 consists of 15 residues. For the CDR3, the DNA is TGCAGCGTTGGTCAGTTCACCAGCTCCTACAATGAGCAGTTCTTC. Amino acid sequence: CSVGQFTSSYNEQFF.

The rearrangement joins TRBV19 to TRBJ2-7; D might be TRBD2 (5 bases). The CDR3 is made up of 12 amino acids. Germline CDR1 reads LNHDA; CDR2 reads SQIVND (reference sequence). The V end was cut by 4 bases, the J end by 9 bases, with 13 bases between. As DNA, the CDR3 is TGTGCCAGTAGTAAGTACGGGATCCTGCAGTACTTC. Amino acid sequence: CASSKYGILQYF. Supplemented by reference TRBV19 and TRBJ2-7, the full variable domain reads DGGITQSPKYLFRKEGQNVTLSCEQNLNHDAMYWYRQDPGQGLRLIYYSQIVNDFQKGDIAEGYSVSREKKESFPLTVTSAQKNPTAFYLCASSKYGILQYFGPGTRLTVT.

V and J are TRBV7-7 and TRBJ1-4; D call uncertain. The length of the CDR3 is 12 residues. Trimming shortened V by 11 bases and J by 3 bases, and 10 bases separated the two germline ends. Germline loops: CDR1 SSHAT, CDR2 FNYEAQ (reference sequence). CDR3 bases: TGTGCCGTTGGCGGTTCTAATGAAAAACTGTTTTTT. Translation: CAVGGSNEKLFF.

CDR3: CASIAGLFQPQHF. The CDR3, as DNA: TGTGCCAGTATAGCAGGGCTCTTTCAGCCCCAGCATTTT. This chain uses TRBV19 with TRBJ1-5, with D perhaps TRBD1 (5 bases). Trimming cost V 7 bases and J 6 bases, with 13 bases left between them. From germline, CDR1 is LNHDA and CDR2 SQIVND (reference sequence). The CDR3 has 13 residues.

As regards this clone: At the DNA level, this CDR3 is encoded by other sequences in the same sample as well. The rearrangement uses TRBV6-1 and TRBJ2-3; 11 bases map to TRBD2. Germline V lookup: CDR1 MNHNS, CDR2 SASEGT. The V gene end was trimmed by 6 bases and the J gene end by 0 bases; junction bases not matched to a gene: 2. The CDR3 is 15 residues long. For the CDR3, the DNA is TGTGCCAGCAGGGGACTAGCGGCTAGCACAGATACGCAGTATTTT. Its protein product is CASRGLAASTDTQYF.

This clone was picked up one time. The DNA of the CDR3 is TGTGCCAGCAGGAAGTTAGCGGAGGGAGGCCGCGAGCAGTACTTC. The encoded protein is CASRKLAEGGREQYF. The J gene is TRBJ2-7, the V gene TRBV6-4; possible D gene TRBD2, 6 bases. The CDR3 loop spans 15 amino acids. V was cut by 6 bases and J by 6 bases, with 21 bases left in between. The germline V gene has CDR1 MRHNA and CDR2 SNTAGT.

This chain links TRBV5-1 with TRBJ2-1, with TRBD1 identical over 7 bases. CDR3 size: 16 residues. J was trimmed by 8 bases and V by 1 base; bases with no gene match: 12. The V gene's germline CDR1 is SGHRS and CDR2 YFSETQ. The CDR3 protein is CASSLSGQALRHEQFF. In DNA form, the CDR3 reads TGCGCCAGCAGCTTGTCCGGACAGGCCCTGAGGCATGAGCAGTTCTTC.

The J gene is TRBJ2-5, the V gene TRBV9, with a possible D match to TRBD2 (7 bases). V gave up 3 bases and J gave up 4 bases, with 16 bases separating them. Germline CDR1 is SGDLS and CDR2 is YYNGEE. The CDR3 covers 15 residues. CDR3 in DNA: TGTGCCAGCAGCGCTGTGGGGGGGCGCGGAGAGACCCAGTACTTC. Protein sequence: CASSAVGGRGETQYF.

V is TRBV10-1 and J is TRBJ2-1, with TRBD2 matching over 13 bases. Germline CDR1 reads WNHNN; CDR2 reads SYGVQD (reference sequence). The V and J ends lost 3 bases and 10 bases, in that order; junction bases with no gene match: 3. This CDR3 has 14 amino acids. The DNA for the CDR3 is TGCGCCAGCAGTGACGGACTAGCGGGAGTCGAGCAGTTCTTC. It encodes CASSDGLAGVEQFF.

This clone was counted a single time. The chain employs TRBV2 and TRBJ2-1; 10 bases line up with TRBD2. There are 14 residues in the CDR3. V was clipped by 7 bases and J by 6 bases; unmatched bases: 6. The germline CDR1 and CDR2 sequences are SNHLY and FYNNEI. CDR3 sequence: CASTTGLASNEQFF. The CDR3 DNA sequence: TGTGCCAGCACCACGGGACTAGCGTCCAATGAGCAGTTCTTC. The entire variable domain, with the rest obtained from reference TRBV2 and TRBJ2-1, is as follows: EPEVTQTPSHQVTQMGQEVILRCVPISNHLYFYWYRQILGQKVEFLVSFYNNEISEKSEIFDDQFSVERPDGSNFTLKIRSTKLEDSAMYFCASTTGLASNEQFFGPGTRLTVL.

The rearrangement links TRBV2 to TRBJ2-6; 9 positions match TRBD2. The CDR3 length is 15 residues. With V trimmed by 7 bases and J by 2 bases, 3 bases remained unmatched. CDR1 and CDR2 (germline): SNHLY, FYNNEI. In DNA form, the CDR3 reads TGTGCCAGCACCCAGCGGGGGGCTGGGGCCAACGTCCTGACTTTC. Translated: CASTQRGAGANVLTF.

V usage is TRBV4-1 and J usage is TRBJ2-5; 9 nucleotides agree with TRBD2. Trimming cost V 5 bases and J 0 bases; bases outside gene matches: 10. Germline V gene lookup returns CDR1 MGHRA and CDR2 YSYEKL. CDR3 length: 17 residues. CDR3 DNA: TGCGCCAGCAGCTCATCCACCAGGACTAGCGACCAAGAGACCCAGTACTTC. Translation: CASSSSTRTSDQETQYF.

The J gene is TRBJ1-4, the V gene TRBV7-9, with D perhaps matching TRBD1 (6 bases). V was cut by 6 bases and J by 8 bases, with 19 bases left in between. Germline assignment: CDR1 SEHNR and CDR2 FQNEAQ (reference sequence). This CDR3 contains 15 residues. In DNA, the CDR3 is TGTGCCAGCAGTCAACGGGAACAGGGAGGGGAAAAACTGTTTTTT. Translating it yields CASSQREQGGEKLFF.

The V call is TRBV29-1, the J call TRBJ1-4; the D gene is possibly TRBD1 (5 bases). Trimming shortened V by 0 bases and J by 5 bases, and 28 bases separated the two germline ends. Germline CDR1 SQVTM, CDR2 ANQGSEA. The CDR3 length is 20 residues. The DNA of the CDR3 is TGCAGCGTTGAAGAAAGGGGCACCAGAGTACCCGACAGCAGAAATGAAAAACTGTTTTTT. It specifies CSVEERGTRVPDSRNEKLFF.

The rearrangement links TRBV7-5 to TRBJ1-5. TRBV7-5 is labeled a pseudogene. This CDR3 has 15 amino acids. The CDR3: CVRSFRGRSGQPQHF. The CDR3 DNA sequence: TGTGTCAGAAGCTTTCGGGGAAGATCTGGGCAGCCCCAGCATTTT.

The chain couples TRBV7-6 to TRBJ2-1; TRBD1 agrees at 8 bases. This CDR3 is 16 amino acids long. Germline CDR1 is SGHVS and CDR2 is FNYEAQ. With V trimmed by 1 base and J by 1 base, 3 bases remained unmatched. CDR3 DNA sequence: TGTGCCAGCAGCTTAGTGGGGGACAGGTCCTACAATGAGCAGTTCTTC. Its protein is CASSLVGDRSYNEQFF.

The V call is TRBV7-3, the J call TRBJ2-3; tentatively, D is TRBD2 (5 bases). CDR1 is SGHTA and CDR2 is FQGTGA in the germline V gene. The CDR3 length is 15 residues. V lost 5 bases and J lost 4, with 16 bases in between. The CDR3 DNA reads TGTGCCAGCAGCAGCGGACTTGGGAGACCAGATACGCAGTATTTT. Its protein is CASSSGLGRPDTQYF.